This T cell receptor beta chain was obtained from a study of blood T cell repertoires in COVID-19. Study summary: Samples came from the United States, Italy and Spain, spanning acute and convalescent COVID-19. T cells, B-cell-depleted T cells, or PBMCs supplied cDNA or gDNA.

In the original workflow: Amplified reference gene primers provided the basis for estimating nucleated cell counts. Data came from immunoSEQ multiplex PCR; TCRdb stores just in-frame clones and leaves some out. That table gives V, J and clone size, and the DNA gave D and trimming. The sample shows about 220,000 clones, roughly 84% of them seen only once. Germline CDR1 reads SGHAT; CDR2 reads FQNNGV. The V end was cut by 1 base, the J end by 4 bases, with 16 bases between. There are 16 residues in the CDR3. This sequence was found in a man between 45 and 60 years old who had recovered from COVID-19. The rearrangement links TRBV11-2 to TRBJ1-1, with no clear D. Sequenced material: peripheral blood. CDR3 loop: CASSLGVGRGLTEAFF. CDR3 DNA sequence: TGTGCCAGCAGCTTAGGGGTGGGTAGAGGGCTCACTGAAGCTTTCTTT.